This T cell receptor beta chain was captured by sequencing in a study of ipilimumab plus nivolumab after autologous stem cell transplantation. The protocol was immunoSEQ multiplex PCR, while the TCRdb copy is restricted to in-frame clones and leaves out a portion. The sample comprises some 16,000 clones, 70% to 90% of which are singletons, and approximately 20% rests with the top ten. Patients got ipilimumab 1 mg/kg beginning 14 to 28 days post-transplant. CDR3 length equals 16 residues. After removal of 1 base from V and 2 bases from J, the junction contained 4 bases not matched to a gene. Per the germline V gene, CDR1 is LGHNA and CDR2 is YSLEER.

This TCR derives from a male donor with diffuse large B-cell lymphoma. This material consisted of PBMCs, taken in a trial of ipilimumab plus nivolumab as post-transplant consolidation. This chain uses TRBV4-3 with TRBJ2-1; 8 nucleotides align to TRBD2. The CDR3 sequence: CASSQVGGGPYNEQFF. The CDR3 region has the DNA TGCGCCAGCAGCCAAGTCGGCGGGGGGCCCTACAATGAGCAGTTCTTC.